The 2 T cell receptor beta chains in this list originate from one sample, sequenced in a study of Ad26.COV2.S vaccination and SARS-CoV-2 variants. The treatment: over 15 received Ad26.COV2.S at low or high dose, single or two shots; 5 received placebo; per-sample allocation not given. Sample collection was performed on day 63 after the first vaccine or placebo injection. Sequencing used immunoSEQ multiplex PCR; TCRdb keeps in-frame clones, though not all of them. This sample has around 400,000 clones; 83% occur once, and the top ten carry about 7.4%. Specimen: peripheral blood, collected in a trial of Ad26.COV2.S vaccine versus placebo. These receptors came from a person between 18 and 60 years old who received the Ad26.COV2.S COVID-19 vaccine or a placebo.

The rearrangement links TRBV29-1 to TRBJ1-5, with 10 bases lining up with TRBD1. Germline CDR1 SQVTM, CDR2 ANQGSEA. The CDR3 spans 16 residues. J lost 6 bases, V lost 4 bases, and 12 bases had no gene match. The CDR3 region has the DNA TGCAGCGTTGGAGGGACAGGGGAAGGAATAGGTCAGCCCCAGCATTTT. Its translation is CSVGGTGEGIGQPQHF.

Regarding this clone: Other DNA variants within this sample encode the same CDR3. The chain carries TRBV6-5 and TRBJ2-1, with 10 positions matching TRBD2. After removal of 5 bases from V and 5 bases from J, the junction contained 3 bases not matched to a gene. The CDR3 sequence is 14 residues long. Per the germline V gene, CDR1 is MNHEY and CDR2 is SVGAGI. The CDR3 sequence: CASSRTSGDNEQFF. DNA of the CDR3: TGTGCCAGCAGTCGGACTAGCGGAGACAATGAGCAGTTCTTC.